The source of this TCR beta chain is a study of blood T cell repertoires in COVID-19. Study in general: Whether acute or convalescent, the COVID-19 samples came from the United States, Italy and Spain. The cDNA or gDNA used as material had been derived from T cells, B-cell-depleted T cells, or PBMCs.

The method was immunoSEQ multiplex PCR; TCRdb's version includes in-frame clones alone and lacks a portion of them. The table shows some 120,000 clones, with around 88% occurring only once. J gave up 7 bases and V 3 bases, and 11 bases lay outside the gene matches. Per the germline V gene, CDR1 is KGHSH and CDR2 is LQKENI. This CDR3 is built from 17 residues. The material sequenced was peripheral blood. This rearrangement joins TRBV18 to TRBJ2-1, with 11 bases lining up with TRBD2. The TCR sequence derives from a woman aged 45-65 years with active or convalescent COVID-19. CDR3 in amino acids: CASSPYFLAGGPNEQFF. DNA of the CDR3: TGTGCCAGCTCACCCTATTTCCTAGCGGGAGGTCCAAATGAGCAGTTCTTC.